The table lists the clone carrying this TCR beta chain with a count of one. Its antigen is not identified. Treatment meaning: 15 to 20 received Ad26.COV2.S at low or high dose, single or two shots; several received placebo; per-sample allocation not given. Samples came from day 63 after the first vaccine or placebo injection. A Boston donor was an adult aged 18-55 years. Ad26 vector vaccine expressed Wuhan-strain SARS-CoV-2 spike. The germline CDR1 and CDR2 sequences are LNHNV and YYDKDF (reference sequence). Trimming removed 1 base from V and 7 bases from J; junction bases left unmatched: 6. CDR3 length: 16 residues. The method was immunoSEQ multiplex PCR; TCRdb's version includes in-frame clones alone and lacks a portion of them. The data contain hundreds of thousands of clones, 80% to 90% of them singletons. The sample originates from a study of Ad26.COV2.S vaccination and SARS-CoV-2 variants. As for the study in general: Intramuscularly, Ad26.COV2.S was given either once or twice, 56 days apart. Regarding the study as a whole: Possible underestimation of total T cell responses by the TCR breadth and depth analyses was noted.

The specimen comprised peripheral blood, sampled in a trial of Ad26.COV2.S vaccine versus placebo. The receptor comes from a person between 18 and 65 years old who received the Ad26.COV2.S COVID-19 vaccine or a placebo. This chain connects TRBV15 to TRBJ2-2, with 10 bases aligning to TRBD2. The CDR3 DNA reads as TGTGCCACCAGCAGAGGGCTAGCGGGAGATCACGGGGAGCTGTTTTTT. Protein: CATSRGLAGDHGELFF.